These 30 T cell receptor beta chains share one sample of origin, sequenced in a study of identical twins (dated by TCRdb to the mid-2010s). The protocol used for the library was 5' RACE. Sequencing used an Illumina HiSeq 2000. Using fastp at Q25 and MiXCR, TCRdb reprocessed the public reads and kept productive beta chains. Entries that share a CDR3 protein sequence are merged under the most common genes and DNA. Counted in this sample were about 500,000 distinct CDR3 sequences; more than 13% of them appeared once. The top ten clones comprise approximately 0.98% of the sample. Separately, the same data were catalogued under a study of yellow fever vaccine responses in identical twins.

Sequencing was performed on CD4+ T cells sorted from blood. The receptor set was obtained from a woman in her late teens or twenties in good health.

This clonotype has just a few counts. V usage is TRBV12-3 or TRBV12-4 and J usage is TRBJ2-3; 7 bases line up with TRBD2. The CDR3 is 16 residues long. The V gene end was trimmed by 5 bases and the J gene end by 2 bases; junction bases not matched to a gene: 10. CDR3 nucleotide sequence: TGTGCCAGCAGTCGCTCCACTAGCGTAAACACAGATACGCAGTATTTT. This gives the protein CASSRSTSVNTDTQYF.

The chain employs TRBV19 and TRBJ2-1; 13 positions match TRBD2. Germline CDR1 and CDR2: LNHDA and SQIVND (reference sequence). J was trimmed by 4 bases and V by 6 bases; bases with no gene match: 12. The CDR3 totals 18 residues. This CDR3 is CASSRDRGTSGVYNEQFF. DNA for the CDR3: TGTGCCAGTAGCCGGGACAGGGGGACTAGCGGGGTATACAATGAGCAGTTCTTC.

The chain links TRBV7-9 to TRBJ1-4, with 7 bases fitting TRBD1. The CDR3 covers 15 residues. Germline lookup yields CDR1 SEHNR and CDR2 FQNEAQ (reference sequence). Germline trimming cut 3 bases from V and 4 bases from J; bases unmatched to any gene: 5. CDR3 protein: CASSLRDRFNEKLFF. Written as DNA, the CDR3 is TGTGCCAGCAGCTTGCGGGACAGATTTAATGAAAAACTGTTTTTT.

This clonotype appeared many times. The rearrangement uses TRBV5-1 and TRBJ2-7; 11 bases line up with TRBD2. CDR1 SGHRS and CDR2 YFSETQ come from the germline V gene. The length of the CDR3 is 18 residues. The V gene end was trimmed by 3 bases and the J gene end by 0 bases; junction bases not matched to a gene: 11. The CDR3 loop reads CASSSGPSGGLSSYEQYF. CDR3 coding DNA: TGCGCCAGCAGCTCTGGTCCTAGCGGGGGGCTAAGCTCCTACGAGCAGTACTTC.

The sample holds a few counts of this clonotype. The rearrangement uses TRBV20-1 and TRBJ2-1; D is perhaps TRBD1 (6 bases). Trimming shortened V by 0 bases and J by 0 bases, and 15 bases separated the two germline ends. The germline V gene has CDR1 DFQATT and CDR2 SNEGSKA (reference sequence). This CDR3 is built from 17 residues. The CDR3, as DNA: TGCAGTGCTAGAGATCAGGGGCATCGGAGCTCCTACAATGAGCAGTTCTTC. Translated: CSARDQGHRSSYNEQFF.

This clonotype showed up just once. This chain links TRBV25-1 with TRBJ1-6; D gene ambiguous. The CDR3 covers 13 residues. CDR1 and CDR2 from the germline V gene are MGHDK and SYGVNS. Trimming shortened V by 5 bases and J by 9 bases, and 11 bases separated the two germline ends. The CDR3 DNA reads TGTGCCAGCAGTCCCGGCCCCTTTTCACCCCTCCACTTT. It specifies CASSPGPFSPLHF.

V and J are TRBV20-1 and TRBJ2-7, with a tentative D call TRBD2 (6 bases). Germline-derived CDR1 and CDR2 are DFQATT and SNEGSKA (reference sequence). Trimming removed 0 bases at V and 4 bases at J, with 16 bases between. The CDR3 contains 15 residues. This CDR3 is CSARDSGTQGYEQYF. The CDR3 nucleotides are TGCAGTGCTAGAGACTCCGGGACTCAAGGATACGAGCAGTACTTC.

At least ten counts were recorded for this clonotype. CDR3 protein: CASSRGTDTEAFF. The DNA for the CDR3 is TGTGCCAGCAGCCGAGGGACAGACACTGAAGCTTTCTTT. The genes are TRBV3-1 and TRBJ1-1; 7 nucleotides agree with TRBD1. The length of the CDR3 is 13 residues. The V gene's germline CDR1 is LGHDT and CDR2 YNNKEL (reference sequence). J was trimmed by 3 bases and V by 4 bases; bases with no gene match: 2.

This clonotype was seen at least ten times. The V and J genes are TRBV20-1 and TRBJ2-7, with TRBD2 as a possible D gene (5 bases). The CDR3 totals 11 residues. Germline assignment: CDR1 DFQATT and CDR2 SNEGSKA (reference sequence). V shed 6 bases and J shed 5 bases, with 11 bases lying between them. CDR3 in amino acids: CSALPGNEQYF. Written as DNA, the CDR3 is TGCAGTGCCTTACCGGGGAACGAGCAGTACTTC.

This clonotype occurred many times. The chain is built from TRBV4-1 and TRBJ2-7; TRBD1 or TRBD2 may be the D gene (8 bases each). The CDR3 consists of 19 residues. V lost 6 bases, J lost 4 bases, and 31 bases lay in between. Germline V gene sequence: CDR1 MGHRA, CDR2 YSYEKL. The CDR3 DNA reads TGCGCCAGCAGTGGCTCAGGGGGCACGGGAGAGCGGGAGCAATACGAGCAGTACTTC. Translated: CASSGSGGTGEREQYEQYF.

This clonotype was observed a handful of times. V and J are TRBV27 and TRBJ2-2; TRBD1 or TRBD2 may be the D gene (6 bases each). The germline CDR1 and CDR2 sequences are MNHEY and SMNVEV (reference sequence). The CDR3 totals 15 residues. V lost 7 bases, J lost 4 bases, and 16 bases lay in between. CDR3 amino acids: CASTAWGAGTGELFF. The CDR3 DNA reads TGTGCCAGCACAGCATGGGGGGCTGGCACCGGGGAGCTGTTTTTT.

Many counts were recorded for this clonotype. The V call is TRBV4-3, the J call TRBJ2-2; 9 bases are a match to TRBD2. The CDR3 covers 16 residues. The germline V gene encodes CDR1 LGHNA and CDR2 YSLEER. The J segment lost 5 bases and the V segment lost 2 bases, leaving 6 bases of the junction unmatched. The CDR3 bases are TGCGCCAGCAGCCAAATAGCGGGAGCTAAGACCGGGGAGCTGTTTTTT. It is translated as CASSQIAGAKTGELFF.

The rearrangement joins TRBV12-3 or TRBV12-4 to TRBJ2-1; D gene uncertain. Trimming removed 1 base at V and 5 bases at J, with 12 bases between. The CDR3 spans 15 residues. CDR3 amino acids: CASSLEGRLNNEQFF. CDR3 sequence (DNA): TGTGCCAGCAGTTTAGAGGGAAGATTGAACAATGAGCAGTTCTTC.

V usage is TRBV27 and J usage is TRBJ2-1; 14 nucleotides match TRBD2. Losses at the gene ends were 5 bases for V and 10 bases for J; bases not matched to a gene: 10. This CDR3 contains 16 residues. Looked up from germline, CDR1 is MNHEY and CDR2 is SMNVEV (reference sequence). For the CDR3, the DNA is TGTGCCAGCAGTGCCTGGACTAGCGGGGGGAGGGGAGAGCAGTTCTTC. Its translation: CASSAWTSGGRGEQFF.

J is TRBJ2-7 and V is TRBV5-1; D tentatively fits TRBD1 or TRBD2 (5 bases each). Germline-derived CDR1 and CDR2 are SGHRS and YFSETQ. The CDR3 sequence is 14 residues long. The V and J ends lost 4 bases and 4 bases respectively, with 15 bases between them. The CDR3 protein is CASSPGRTGYEQYF. CDR3 nucleotide sequence: TGCGCCAGCAGCCCGGGGCGGACGGGGTACGAGCAGTACTTC.

This clonotype was seen only a few times. This sequence joins TRBV7-2 and TRBJ2-3; 8 positions match TRBD1. Germline values: CDR1 SGHTA, CDR2 FQGNSA. The CDR3 extends over 15 amino acids. Losses at the gene ends were 4 bases for V and 5 bases for J; bases not matched to a gene: 8. The CDR3 bases are TGTGCCAGCAGCTCCGGACAGGGTTTCGTAGATACGCAGTATTTT. Translation gives CASSSGQGFVDTQYF.

The chain has TRBV9 and TRBJ2-1, with a tentative D call TRBD1 (6 bases). V lost 0 bases, J lost 8 bases, and 24 bases lay in between. The CDR3 extends over 18 amino acids. CDR1 and CDR2 from the germline V gene are SGDLS and YYNGEE. The CDR3 sequence is CASSVATPGATGRDEQFF. CDR3 nucleotides: TGTGCCAGCAGCGTAGCTACCCCAGGGGCCACCGGTAGAGATGAGCAGTTCTTC.

The J gene is TRBJ2-3, the V gene TRBV7-9; a possible D gene is TRBD2 (5 bases). Looked up from germline, CDR1 is SEHNR and CDR2 is FQNEAQ (reference sequence). This CDR3 comprises 16 residues. The V end was cut by 4 bases, the J end by 0 bases, with 14 bases between. This CDR3 reads CASSSRRAVSTDTQYF. The CDR3 nucleotides are TGTGCCAGCAGCTCGAGGCGGGCAGTTAGCACAGATACGCAGTATTTT.

This sequence joins TRBV7-3 and TRBJ1-1; a weak D match, TRBD1 (6 bases). CDR3 length: 13 residues. Trimming stripped 4 bases from V and 3 bases from J, with 9 bases between. The germline gives CDR1 SGHTA, CDR2 FQGTGA. This chain's CDR3 is CASSSPGDTEAFF. CDR3 sequence (DNA): TGTGCCAGCAGCTCCCCAGGGGACACTGAAGCTTTCTTT.

In its sample, this clonotype was seen many times. V usage is TRBV5-1 and J usage is TRBJ1-6, with a possible D match to TRBD1 (6 bases). CDR1 is SGHRS, CDR2 YFSETQ, per germline. Trimming pared 7 bases from V and 10 bases from J, leaving 15 bases between. The CDR3 is made up of 13 amino acids. For the CDR3, the DNA is TGCGCCAGCCGGGACACCACGGACTCACCCCTCCACTTT. Its translation is CASRDTTDSPLHF. Full variable domain (remainder filled in from reference TRBV5-1 and TRBJ1-6): KAGVTQTPRYLIKTRGQQVTLSCSPISGHRSVSWYQQTPGQGLQFLFEYFSETQRNKGNFPGRFSGRQFSNSRSEMNVSTLELGDSALYLCASRDTTDSPLHFGNGTRLTVT.

Notes on this clonotype: At one end, the junction sequence differs from germline, possibly due to a read error. The chain combines TRBV10-3 with TRBJ2-7; the D is unclear. CDR1 is ENHRY and CDR2 is SYGVKD in the germline V gene. The CDR3 consists of 11 residues. The CDR3 loop reads CAISDAYEHYF. The DNA of the CDR3 is TGTGCCATCAGTGATGCCTACGAGCACTACTTC.

This clonotype appeared a few times. The CDR3 here is CASSAGTGDVRNIQYF. The DNA for the CDR3 is TGTGCCAGCAGCGCCGGGACAGGGGACGTAAGAAACATTCAGTACTTC. This chain uses TRBV2 with TRBJ2-4; 10 nucleotides line up with TRBD1. The ends lost 6 bases at V and 6 bases at J; junction bases unmatched: 11. Germline CDR1 SNHLY, CDR2 FYNNEI. The CDR3 sequence is 16 residues long.

CDR3 DNA sequence: TGCGCCAGCAGCCAGCGTCTTTTGACTAGCGGGACCTTTGGGGCCAACGTCCTGACTTTC. Residues: CASSQRLLTSGTFGANVLTF. This chain uses TRBV4-3 with TRBJ2-6; TRBD2 matches 11 bases. CDR1 and CDR2 from the germline V gene are LGHNA and YSLEER. The CDR3 length is 20 residues. V gave up 3 bases and J gave up 3 bases; unmatched junction bases: 13.

A few counts support this clonotype. This chain joins TRBV10-3 and TRBJ2-3; 8 bases line up with TRBD2. This CDR3 is 14 amino acids long. Germline CDR1 is ENHRY and CDR2 is SYGVKD. After removal of 11 bases from V and 6 bases from J, the junction contained 13 bases not matched to a gene. The CDR3 protein is CASRAREVYDTQYF. CDR3 sequence (DNA): TGTGCCTCCCGAGCGCGGGAGGTTTACGATACGCAGTATTTT.

This chain uses TRBV9 with TRBJ2-5; D ambiguous. The germline V gene has CDR1 SGDLS and CDR2 YYNGEE. Deletions cut 0 bases from V and 0 bases from J, with 9 bases between. The CDR3 has 15 amino acids. The CDR3 DNA reads TGTGCCAGCAGCGTAGCTGAAGGGTACCAAGAGACCCAGTACTTC. Translated: CASSVAEGYQETQYF. Together with reference TRBV9 and TRBJ2-5, the CDR3 gives the full variable domain: DSGVTQTPKHLITATGQRVTLRCSPRSGDLSVYWYQQSLDQGLQFLIQYYNGEERAKGNILERFSAQQFPDLHSELNLSSLELGDSALYFCASSVAEGYQETQYFGPGTRLLVL.

This clonotype was seen more than once but under ten times. The V call is TRBV2, the J call TRBJ2-7; TRBD1 matches at 7 bases. Trimming cost V 7 bases and J 2 bases; bases outside gene matches: 11. This CDR3 is 15 amino acids long. The germline gives CDR1 SNHLY, CDR2 FYNNEI. CDR3: CASTLRQGGPYEQYF. Here the CDR3 DNA reads TGTGCCAGCACCCTAAGACAGGGTGGCCCCTACGAGCAGTACTTC.

This clonotype was seen a few times. This chain uses TRBV12-3 or TRBV12-4 with TRBJ2-7; D remains ambiguous. Trimming left V 3 bases short and J 2 bases short, with 11 bases between. The CDR3 sequence is 14 residues long. This chain's CDR3 is CASSFSVRTYEQYF. CDR3 nucleotides: TGTGCCAGCAGTTTTTCGGTCAGAACCTACGAGCAGTACTTC.

The chain recombines TRBV6-1 with TRBJ2-7; the match to TRBD1 covers 7 bases. The junction had 5 bases not matched to a gene; V was cut back by 6 bases and J by 0 bases. This CDR3 has 14 residues. The germline gives CDR1 MNHNS, CDR2 SASEGT. CDR3 bases: TGTGCCAGCAGGAAATCAGGGGGCTCCTACGAGCAGTACTTC. It specifies CASRKSGGSYEQYF.

This sequence joins TRBV6-6 and TRBJ2-7; the match to TRBD1 covers 7 bases. V shed 2 bases and J 6 bases; nucleotides not matched to a gene: 4. CDR1 and CDR2 (germline): MNHNY, SVGAGI (reference sequence). The CDR3 consists of 13 residues. As DNA, the CDR3 is TGTGCCAGCAGTTACGACCGGACAGGCGAGCAGTACTTC. It is translated as CASSYDRTGEQYF.

The J gene is TRBJ1-5, the V gene TRBV20-1; D not resolved. Deletions cut 2 bases from V and 0 bases from J, with 11 bases between. CDR3 length: 15 residues. Germline CDR1 reads DFQATT; CDR2 reads SNEGSKA (reference sequence). The CDR3 nucleotides read TGCAGTGCTAGACGGCGAGGTAATAGCAATCAGCCCCAGCATTTT. Translated, it gives CSARRRGNSNQPQHF.